This T cell receptor (beta chain) appears in the sequencing data of a study of cytomegalovirus exposure and HLA in healthy donors. General observations from the study: The likely explanation for a cluster of highly shared sequence variants was sequencing artifact. Prior analysis indicated that the majority of TCR beta V segments exhibited productivity approximately 87% or approximately 30% of the time.

Healthy bone marrow donors made up the cohort. PCR used 60 Vbeta primers and 13 Jbeta primers. Profiled with immunoSEQ multiplex PCR; TCRdb holds only in-frame clones, not every one. Counted here are about 55,000 clones, roughly 77% occurring once; the ten biggest clones make up approximately 2.3%. Comment on this clone: Its antigen is not known.

The germline V gene has CDR1 SGHRS and CDR2 YFSETQ. This CDR3 comprises 15 residues. The specimen was PBMCs. The sequence came from a female donor in good health and CMV-seronegative. The chain is built from TRBV5-1 and TRBJ2-5; TRBD1 matches at 9 bases. The J call is doubtful: the DNA matches TRBJ2-7 better. In DNA, the CDR3 is TGCGCCAGCAGCTTGGGACAGGGGGAAGATCGCGAGCAGTACTTC. Encoded protein: CASSLGQGEDREQYF.